The clone carrying this T cell receptor (beta chain) showed up just a few times. The V gene end was trimmed by 5 bases and the J gene end by 2 bases; junction bases not matched to a gene: 12. The CDR3 runs 16 residues. Germline-derived CDR1 and CDR2 are MNHEY and SMNVEV (reference sequence). The data belong to a study of CD8 T cells in ankylosing spondylitis. TCRdb called the 5' RACE reads again in MiXCR, with one record for every CDR3 protein. The sample carries 200,000 or so distinct CDR3 sequences, 15% to 20% recorded once. The chain has TRBV27 and TRBJ2-7; 7 bases map to TRBD1. This receptor was identified in a male donor under 30 with ankylosing spondylitis or in good health (not recorded which). Sequenced input: blood, either unsorted or a sorted T cell fraction (not recorded which). The DNA of the CDR3 is TGTGCCAGCAGTCCCCAACAGGGGCTTTTGACCTACGAGCAGTACTTC. It translates to CASSPQQGLLTYEQYF.